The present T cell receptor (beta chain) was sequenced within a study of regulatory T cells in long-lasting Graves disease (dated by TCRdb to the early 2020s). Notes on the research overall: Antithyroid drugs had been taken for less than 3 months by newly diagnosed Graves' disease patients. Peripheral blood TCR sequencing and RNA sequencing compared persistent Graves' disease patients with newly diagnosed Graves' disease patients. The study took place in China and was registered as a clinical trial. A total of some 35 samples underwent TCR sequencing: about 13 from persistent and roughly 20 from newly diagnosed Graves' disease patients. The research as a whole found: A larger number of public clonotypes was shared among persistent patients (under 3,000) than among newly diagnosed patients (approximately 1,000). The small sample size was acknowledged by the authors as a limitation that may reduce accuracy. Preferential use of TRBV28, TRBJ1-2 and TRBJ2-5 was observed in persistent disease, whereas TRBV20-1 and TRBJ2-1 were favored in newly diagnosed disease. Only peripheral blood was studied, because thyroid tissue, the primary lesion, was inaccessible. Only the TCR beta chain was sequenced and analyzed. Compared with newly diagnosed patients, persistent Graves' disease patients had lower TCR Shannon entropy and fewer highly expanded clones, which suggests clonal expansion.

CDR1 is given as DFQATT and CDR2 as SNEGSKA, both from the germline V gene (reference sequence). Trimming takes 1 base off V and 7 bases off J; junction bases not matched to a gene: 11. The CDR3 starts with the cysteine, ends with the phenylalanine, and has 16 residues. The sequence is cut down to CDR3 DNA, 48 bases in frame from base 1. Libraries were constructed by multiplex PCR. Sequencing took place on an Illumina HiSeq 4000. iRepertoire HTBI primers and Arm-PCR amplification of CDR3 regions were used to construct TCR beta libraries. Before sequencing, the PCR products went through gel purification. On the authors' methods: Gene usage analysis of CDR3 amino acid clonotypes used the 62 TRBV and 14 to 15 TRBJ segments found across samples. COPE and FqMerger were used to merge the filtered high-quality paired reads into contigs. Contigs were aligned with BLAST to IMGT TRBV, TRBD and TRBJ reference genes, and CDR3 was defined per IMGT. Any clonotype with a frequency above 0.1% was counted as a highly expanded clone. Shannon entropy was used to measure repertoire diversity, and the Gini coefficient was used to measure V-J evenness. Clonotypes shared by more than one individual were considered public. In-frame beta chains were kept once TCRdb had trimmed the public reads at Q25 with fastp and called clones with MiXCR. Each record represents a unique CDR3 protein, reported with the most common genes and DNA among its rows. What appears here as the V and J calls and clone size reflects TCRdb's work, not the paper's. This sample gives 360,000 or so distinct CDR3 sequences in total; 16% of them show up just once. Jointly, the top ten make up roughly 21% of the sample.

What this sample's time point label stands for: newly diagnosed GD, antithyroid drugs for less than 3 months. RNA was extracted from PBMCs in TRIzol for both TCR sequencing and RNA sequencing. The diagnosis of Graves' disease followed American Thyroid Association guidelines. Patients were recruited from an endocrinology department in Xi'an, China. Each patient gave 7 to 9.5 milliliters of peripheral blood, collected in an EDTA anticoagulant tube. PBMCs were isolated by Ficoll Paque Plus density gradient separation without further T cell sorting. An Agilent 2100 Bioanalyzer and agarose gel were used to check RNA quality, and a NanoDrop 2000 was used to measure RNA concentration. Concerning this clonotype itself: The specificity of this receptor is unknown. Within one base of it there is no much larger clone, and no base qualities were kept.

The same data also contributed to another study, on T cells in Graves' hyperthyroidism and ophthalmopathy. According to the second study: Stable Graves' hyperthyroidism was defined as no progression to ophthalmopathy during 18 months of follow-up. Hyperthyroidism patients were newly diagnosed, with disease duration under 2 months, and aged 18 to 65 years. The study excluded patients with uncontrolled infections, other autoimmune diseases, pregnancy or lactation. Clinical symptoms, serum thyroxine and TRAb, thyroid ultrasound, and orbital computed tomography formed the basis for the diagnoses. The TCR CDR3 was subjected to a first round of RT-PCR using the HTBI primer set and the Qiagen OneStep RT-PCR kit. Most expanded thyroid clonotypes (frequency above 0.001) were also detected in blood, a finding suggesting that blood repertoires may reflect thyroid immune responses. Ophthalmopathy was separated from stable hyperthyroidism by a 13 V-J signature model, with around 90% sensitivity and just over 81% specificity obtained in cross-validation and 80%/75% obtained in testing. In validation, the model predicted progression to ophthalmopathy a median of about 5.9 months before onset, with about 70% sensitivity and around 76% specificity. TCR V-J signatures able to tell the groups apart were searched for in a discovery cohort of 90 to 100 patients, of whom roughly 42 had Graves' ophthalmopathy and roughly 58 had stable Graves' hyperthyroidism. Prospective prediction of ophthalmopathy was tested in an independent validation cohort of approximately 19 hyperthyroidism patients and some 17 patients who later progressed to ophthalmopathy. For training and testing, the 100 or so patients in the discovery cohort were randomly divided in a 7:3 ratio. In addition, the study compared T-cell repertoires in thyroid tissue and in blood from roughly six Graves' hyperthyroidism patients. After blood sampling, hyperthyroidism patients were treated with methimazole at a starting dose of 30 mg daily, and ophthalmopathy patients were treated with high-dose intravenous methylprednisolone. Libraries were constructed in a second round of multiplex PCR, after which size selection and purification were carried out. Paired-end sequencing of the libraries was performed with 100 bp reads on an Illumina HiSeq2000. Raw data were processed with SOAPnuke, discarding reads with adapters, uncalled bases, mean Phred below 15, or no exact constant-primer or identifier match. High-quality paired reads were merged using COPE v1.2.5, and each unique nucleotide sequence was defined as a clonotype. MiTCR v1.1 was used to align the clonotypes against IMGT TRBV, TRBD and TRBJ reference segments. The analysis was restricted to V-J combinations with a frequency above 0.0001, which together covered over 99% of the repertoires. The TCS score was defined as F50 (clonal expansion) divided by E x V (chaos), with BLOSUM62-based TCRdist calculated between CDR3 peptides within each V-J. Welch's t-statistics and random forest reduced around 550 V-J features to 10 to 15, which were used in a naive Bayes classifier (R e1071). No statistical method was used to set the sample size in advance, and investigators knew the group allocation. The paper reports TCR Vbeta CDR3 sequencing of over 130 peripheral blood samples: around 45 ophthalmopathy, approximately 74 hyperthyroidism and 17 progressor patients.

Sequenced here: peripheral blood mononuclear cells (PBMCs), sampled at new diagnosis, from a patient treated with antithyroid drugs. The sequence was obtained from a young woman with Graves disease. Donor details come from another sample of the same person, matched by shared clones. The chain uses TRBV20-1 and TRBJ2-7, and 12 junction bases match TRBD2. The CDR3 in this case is CSARGASGRASREQYF. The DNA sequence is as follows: TGCAGTGCTAGAGGGGCTAGCGGGAGGGCCTCTCGGGAGCAGTACTTC.